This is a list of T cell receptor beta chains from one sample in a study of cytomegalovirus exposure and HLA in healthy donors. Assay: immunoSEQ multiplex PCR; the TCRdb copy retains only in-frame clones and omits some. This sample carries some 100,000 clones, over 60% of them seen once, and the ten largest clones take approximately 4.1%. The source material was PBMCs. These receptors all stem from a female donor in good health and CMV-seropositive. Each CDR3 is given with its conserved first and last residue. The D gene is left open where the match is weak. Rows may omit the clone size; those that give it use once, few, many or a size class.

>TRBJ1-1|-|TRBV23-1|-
TGCGCCACCAAAACATCACCGTCAGTCCAAACTGAAGCTTTCTTT
CATKTSPSVQTEAFF
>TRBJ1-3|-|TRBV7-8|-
TGTGCCAGCAGCCCCCGGGGAAAACGTTACTCTGGAAACACCATATATTTT
CASSPRGKRYSGNTIYF
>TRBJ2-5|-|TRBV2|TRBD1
TGTGCCAGCAGGGCCGGGACAGGGATCGGAGAGACCCAGTACTTC
CASRAGTGIGETQYF
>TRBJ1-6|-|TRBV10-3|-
TGTGCCATCAGTTACAGGGAATATAATTCACCCCTCCACTTT
CAISYREYNSPLHF
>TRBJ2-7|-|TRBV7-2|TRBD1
TGTGCCAGCAGCTTAGAATCGAGGACAGGGGTCCACGAGCAGTACTTC
CASSLESRTGVHEQYF
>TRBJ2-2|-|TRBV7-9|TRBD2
TGTTCCAGCAGCCTTAGGACTAGCAGGGGGGAGCTGTTTTTT
CSSSLRTSRGELFF
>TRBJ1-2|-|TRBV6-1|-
TGTGCCAGCAGTCCCACAGGGTTAGCAGGCTACACCTTC
CASSPTGLAGYTF
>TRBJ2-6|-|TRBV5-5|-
TGTGCCAGCAGCAAGAGGGGGAGCTCTGGGGCCAACGTCCTGACTTTC
CASSKRGSSGANVLTF
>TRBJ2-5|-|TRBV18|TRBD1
TGTGCCAGCTCACTTGCAGGGGGACAGGGCCAAGAGACCCAGTACTTC
CASSLAGGQGQETQYF
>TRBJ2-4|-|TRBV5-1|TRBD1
TGCGCCAGCAGCTCAACGGGACAGGGGGTAAACATTCAGTACTTC
CASSSTGQGVNIQYF
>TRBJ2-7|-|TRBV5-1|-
TGCGCCAGCAGCCGTGAGGGGGTCGACGAGCAGTACTTC
CASSREGVDEQYF
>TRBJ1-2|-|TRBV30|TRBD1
TGTGCCTGGACGCCGGGACAGGGGAACTATGGCTACACCTTC
CAWTPGQGNYGYTF
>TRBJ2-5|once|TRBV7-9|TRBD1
TGTGCCAGCAGCTTAGCGGTAGGACAGGGGTGGTTAGAGACCCAGTACTTC
CASSLAVGQGWLETQYF
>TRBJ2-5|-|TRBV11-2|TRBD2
TGTGCCAGCAGCTTAGAGGCGGGAGGAGAGACCCAGTACTTC
CASSLEAGGETQYF
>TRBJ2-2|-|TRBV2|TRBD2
TGTGCCAGCAGGAGAACTACTAGCGGGAGTTCGACCGGGGAGCTGTTTTTT
CASRRTTSGSSTGELFF
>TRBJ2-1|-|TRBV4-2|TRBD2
TGTGCCAGCAGCCAAGAGTCAAGCGGGGTCTACAATGAGCAGTTCTTC
CASSQESSGVYNEQFF
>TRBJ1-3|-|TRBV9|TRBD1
TGTGCCAGCAGCGTATTCCACACAGGGGACTCTGGAAACACCATATATTTT
CASSVFHTGDSGNTIYF
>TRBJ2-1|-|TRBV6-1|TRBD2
TGTGCCGCCAGTAGCGGGAGCTACAATGAGCAGTTCTTC
CAASSGSYNEQFF
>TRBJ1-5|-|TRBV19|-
TGTGCCAGTAGTATAGGACTCCCCGGTCAGCCCCAGCATTTT
CASSIGLPGQPQHF
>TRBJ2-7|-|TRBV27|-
TGTGCCAGCAGTCTCAATTTATTAAGCTACGAGCAGTACTTC
CASSLNLLSYEQYF
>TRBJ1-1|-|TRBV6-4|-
TGTGCCAGCAGTGACTCGACGGGAGGGCACACTGAAGCTTTCTTT
CASSDSTGGHTEAFF
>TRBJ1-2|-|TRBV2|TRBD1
TGTGCCAGCAGAGGGGACAGCAACTATGGCTACACCTTC
CASRGDSNYGYTF
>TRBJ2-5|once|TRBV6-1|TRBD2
TGTGCCAGCAGTGTCCAAACTAGCGGGAGTTACCGCCCACGAGAGACCCAGTACTTC
CASSVQTSGSYRPRETQYF
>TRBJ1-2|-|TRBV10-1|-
TGCGCCAGCAGTGTGGGCCCGCTCCCCGATAACTATGGCTACACCTTC
CASSVGPLPDNYGYTF
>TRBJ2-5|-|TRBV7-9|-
TGTTCCAGCAGCTTAGTTCTAGCGCAAGAGACCCAGTACTTC
CSSSLVLAQETQYF
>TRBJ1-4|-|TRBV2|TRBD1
TGTGCCAGCAGTGAAAGGGACAGGGGGCTTAACGAAAAACTGTTTTTT
CASSERDRGLNEKLFF
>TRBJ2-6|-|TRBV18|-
TGTGCCAGCTCGATTCGGGGGGACAACTCTGGGGCCAACGTCCTGACTTTC
CASSIRGDNSGANVLTF
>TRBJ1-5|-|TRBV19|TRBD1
TGTGCCAGTAGCCCCGGACAGGGATTCAATCAGCCCCAGCATTTT
CASSPGQGFNQPQHF
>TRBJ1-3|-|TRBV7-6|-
TGTGCCAGCAGCCAGCGCCTCGGAAACACCATATATTTT
CASSQRLGNTIYF
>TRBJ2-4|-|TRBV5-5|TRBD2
TGTGCCAGCAGCTTGGTGGCTAGCGGGGGCATTCTAGCCAAAAACATTCAGTACTTC
CASSLVASGGILAKNIQYF
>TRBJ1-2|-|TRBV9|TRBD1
TGTGCCAGCAGCGCCAGACAGGGGGCGGGGTATGGCTACACCTTC
CASSARQGAGYGYTF
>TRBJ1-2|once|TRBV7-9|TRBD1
TGTGCCAGCAGCTCGTACATGGGACAGGGGTTGGAAGACTATGGCTACACCTTC
CASSSYMGQGLEDYGYTF
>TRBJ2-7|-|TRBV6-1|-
TGTGCCAGCAGTGGGTTCTCGGACGAGCAGTACTTC
CASSGFSDEQYF
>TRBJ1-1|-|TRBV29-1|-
TGCAGCACCTCAGGAGGGCCCACTGAAGCTTTCTTT
CSTSGGPTEAFF
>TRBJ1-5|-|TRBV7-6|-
TGTGCCAGCAGTCAACAGCAAAATCAGCCCCAGCATTTT
CASSQQQNQPQHF
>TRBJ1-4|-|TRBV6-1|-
TGTGCCAGCAGTGACGGGGGTTTCGGCGATGAAAAACTGTTTTTT
CASSDGGFGDEKLFF
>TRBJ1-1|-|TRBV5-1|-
TGCGCCAGCAGCTTGGCCGGGGGAGGAAGGACTGAAGCTTTCTTT
CASSLAGGGRTEAFF
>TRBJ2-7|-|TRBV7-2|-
TGTGCCAGCAGCTTAACTTCGCCCAGCGGGCTCCCTTACGAGCAGTACTTC
CASSLTSPSGLPYEQYF
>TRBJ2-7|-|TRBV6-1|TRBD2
TGTGCCAGCAGCGGACTAGCGGACCTACGACAGCAGTACTTC
CASSGLADLRQQYF
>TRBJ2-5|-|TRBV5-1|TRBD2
TGCGCCAGCAGCTTGGGGACTAGCGGGGCTCAAGAGACCCAGTACTTC
CASSLGTSGAQETQYF
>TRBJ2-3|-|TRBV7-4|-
TGTGCCAGCAGCTTAGGATCCAGGTCCACAGATACGCAGTATTTT
CASSLGSRSTDTQYF
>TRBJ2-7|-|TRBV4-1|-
TGCGCCAGCAGCCAAGATGATCTCAGCTCCTACGAGCAGTACTTC
CASSQDDLSSYEQYF
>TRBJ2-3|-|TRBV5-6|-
TGTGCCAGCAGCTCCGAGCACGGGGTTGCAGATACGCAGTATTTT
CASSSEHGVADTQYF
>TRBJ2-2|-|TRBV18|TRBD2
TGTGCCAGCTCCCCTACTAGCGGGAGGTCAAACACCGGGGAGCTGTTTTTT
CASSPTSGRSNTGELFF
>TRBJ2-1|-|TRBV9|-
TGTGCCAGCAGCGTAGGGGGGACACCCTGGGATGAGCAGTTCTTC
CASSVGGTPWDEQFF
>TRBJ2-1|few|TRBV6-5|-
TGTGCCAGCAGTTCCCGACAGGTCTCTTTCTATGAGCAGTTCTTC
CASSSRQVSFYEQFF
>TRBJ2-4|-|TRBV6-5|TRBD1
TGTGCCAGCAGACCCGGGCCCGGACAGGGAAAAAGTCAGTACTTC
CASRPGPGQGKSQYF
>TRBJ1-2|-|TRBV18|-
TGTGCCAGCTCACCAAAGACAGGAGCCGGCTACACCTTC
CASSPKTGAGYTF
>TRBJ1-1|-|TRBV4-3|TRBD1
TGCGCCAGCAGCATGGGACAGGGTACGGCTGAAGCTTTCTTT
CASSMGQGTAEAFF